This T cell receptor (beta chain) was documented in a study of blood T cell repertoires in COVID-19 (dated by TCRdb to the early 2020s). Background for the entire study: The collaborator samples originated in the United States, Italy and Spain and spanned the acute and convalescent phases of COVID-19. The material from the prospective study consisted of cDNA or gDNA derived from T cells, B-cell-depleted T cells, or PBMCs. Deeply sampled blood TCRbeta repertoires from subjects exposed to, actively infected with, or recovered from COVID-19 were included in the dataset. The repertoires were released in a freely available public database meant as a resource for research on the immune response to SARS-CoV-2. Samples were obtained from the ongoing ImmuneRACE study (first 160 participants) and from 950 to 1,500 subjects provided by 6 global collaborators. Nearly every sample came with metadata listing a de-identified subject ID, COVID-19 status, age in years and sex. Where HLA class I and class II types were available, the types were taken from metadata supplied by the sample provider, not from assay-based typing.

In the case of this clone: Its antigen has not been determined. The input lacks base qualities; no much larger clone sits a single base away.

V is trimmed back by 5 bases and J by 4 bases, and the junction contains 6 bases that no gene match accounts for. The CDR3 runs 14 residues from the cysteine to the phenylalanine. Only the CDR3 portion is preserved as DNA: 42 bases, with reading frame beginning at the first base. Based on the germline V gene, the CDR1 and CDR2 sequences are SGHTA and FQGNSA. TCRbeta CDR3 regions were amplified from genomic DNA by means of the immunoSEQ Assay, a bias-controlled multiplex PCR. Under the source paper's analysis protocol: The number of nucleated cells in each sample was estimated from the amplification of reference gene primers within the assay. Sequence reads were collapsed and filtered to measure the absolute abundance of every unique TCRbeta CDR3 rearrangement. For each sample, productive Simpson clonality was calculated as the square root of Simpson's diversity index across productive rearrangements. In TCRdb, the immuneACCESS table is reduced to in-frame sequences with V and J assigned. These tables do not hold every clone; where another copy was compared, an unresolved V gene accounts for under half, and the others remain unexplained. V and J calls and clone size are given by that table; D and trimming were obtained from the DNA. The sample table shows 200,000 to 250,000 clones, and 65% to 85% are seen once. The ten largest clones take up 1.3% of the sample.

The investigation overall reported the following: The quantity of clinical and demographic metadata differed by source and by participant and was supplied without curation.

At one collaborating source in Seattle, patients were enrolled during active infection and were followed longitudinally through the course of disease. Whole blood was collected in K2EDTA tubes by collaborating institutions according to the institutions' own protocols. For TCRbeta analysis, collaborators shipped samples as frozen whole blood, isolated PBMCs, or DNA extracted from either of those sample types. The chain couples TRBV7-2 to TRBJ1-1; 8 bases in between match TRBD1. The receptor was isolated from a woman aged 25 to 39 with COVID-19, enrolled during active disease. The sequenced sample was peripheral blood. The bases are TGTGCCAGCAGCCAAAGACAGGGGCCCACTGAAGCTTTCTTT. Translated, this gives CASSQRQGPTEAFF.